The T cell receptor (beta chain) described here comes from a study of T cell responses to AZD1222 COVID-19 vaccine. Turning to the study itself: Whether given at about 4 or about 12 weeks, second doses were pooled. Study conclusions and caveats: Repertoire collection took place solely once the T cell response had peaked. Donors were largely white British and mainly female; clonal diversity was possibly underestimated. Following two doses of AZD1222, Spike-specific TCR breadth and depth rose.

This clone was seen a single time. Antigen unknown. TCRdb's table, derived via immunoSEQ multiplex PCR, lists solely in-frame clones and lacks some. Of some 130,000 clones in the sample, about nine tenths were seen once. The starting material was peripheral blood, obtained on day 0 of AZD1222 vaccination. The receptor was isolated from an adult in good health.

The CDR3 DNA sequence: TGTGCCAGCTCACCTCCAGGGTCTACGGATAATTCACCCCTCCACTTT. This gives the protein CASSPPGSTDNSPLHF. V gene TRBV18 combines with J gene TRBJ1-6; D is perhaps TRBD1 (5 bases). Germline values: CDR1 KGHSH, CDR2 LQKENI. V lost 3 bases to trimming and J lost 5 bases, with 14 bases between them. There are 16 residues in the CDR3.